The T cell receptor beta chain under discussion was sequenced for a study of cytomegalovirus exposure and HLA in healthy donors. Study background: Genetic ancestry analysis placed 75% to 85% of the 300 to 500 donors that were genotyped in the Caucasian-associated cluster.

Among the donors, all were healthy bone marrow donors. Findings of the study overall: An Asian-associated ancestry cluster reportedly showed fewer N-insertions than the roughly 700-donor mean in a later analysis. TCR beta sequences numbering 15,000 to 20,000 were associated with HLA alleles at 0.05 false discovery rate in a later analysis.

Germline V CDR1 and CDR2: SQVTM, ANQGSEA. The CDR3 contains 16 residues. V dropped 7 bases and J dropped 5; count of bases not matched to a gene: 11. PCR involved 60 Vbeta and 13 Jbeta primers. Using immunoSEQ multiplex PCR, the repertoire was profiled, and TCRdb retains in-frame clones only, with some absent. Found here are about 130,000 clones, 70% to 80% of them singletons; the top ten hold roughly 2.3%. A remark on this clone: The antigen is unknown.

This chain links TRBV29-1 with TRBJ2-3; 14 bases are a match to TRBD2. The TCR was taken from a man under 40 in good health and CMV-seronegative. The sequenced sample was PBMCs. CDR3 region: CSAGTSGSAGRDTQYF. DNA of the CDR3: TGCAGCGCTGGGACTAGCGGGAGCGCCGGGAGAGATACGCAGTATTTT.